These 24 T cell receptor beta chains came from one sample sequenced in a study of cytomegalovirus exposure and HLA in healthy donors listed by TCRdb under 2017. The library was built by means of the immunoSEQ multiplex PCR assay. For the multiplex PCR, a mixture combining 60 forward primers for TCR Vbeta segments and 13 reverse primers for TCR Jbeta segments was used. TCRdb mirrors the immuneACCESS table, restricted to in-frame sequences. Some clones are absent from its copies; in checked studies, under half trace to an unresolved V gene, and the reason for the others is unknown. The sample table shows 100,000 to 150,000 clones, and just under 80% are seen once. Roughly 1.8% of the sample is taken by the ten largest. Material for sequencing was PBMCs. These receptors were obtained from a woman in her thirties or forties in good health and CMV-seronegative.

V is TRBV2 and J is TRBJ2-7; no firm D call. CDR1 and CDR2 from the germline V gene are SNHLY and FYNNEI. This CDR3 has 13 amino acids. Trimming removed 5 bases at V and 2 bases at J, with 10 bases between. CDR3 region: CASSTTNTYEQYF. CDR3 coding DNA: TGTGCCAGCAGTACGACAAATACCTACGAGCAGTACTTC.

The chain has TRBV4-2 and TRBJ2-7, with 10 bases matching TRBD2. V trimming: 0 bases; J trimming: 2 bases; junction bases outside the gene matches: 7. Germline V lookup: CDR1 LGHNA, CDR2 YNFKEQ. This CDR3 is built from 17 residues. The CDR3 DNA sequence: TGTGCCAGCAGCCAAGATAGCCTAGCGGGGGCACCCTACGAGCAGTACTTC. Translation gives CASSQDSLAGAPYEQYF.

The chain links TRBV6-1 to TRBJ2-2; no reliable D call. This CDR3 is 13 amino acids long. CDR1 is MNHNS and CDR2 is SASEGT in the germline V gene. The V gene lost 6 bases and the J gene lost 5 bases, with 10 bases spanning the gap. CDR3 bases: TGTGCCAGCAGCCGGAGAGAAACCGGGGAGCTGTTTTTT. Translated: CASSRRETGELFF.

The chain carries TRBV11-2 and TRBJ2-1; TRBD1 might be the D (5 bases). Germline V CDR1 and CDR2: SGHAT, FQNNGV. V lost 1 base and J lost 4, with 11 bases in between. The length of the CDR3 is 15 residues. The CDR3 DNA is TGTGCCAGCAGCTTAGCCAGGGCGTCTTACAATGAGCAGTTCTTC. Translating it yields CASSLARASYNEQFF. Based on the CDR3 plus reference TRBV11-2 and TRBJ2-1, the full variable domain is EAGVAQSPRYKIIEKRQSVAFWCNPISGHATLYWYQQILGQGPKLLIQFQNNGVVDDSQLPKDRFSAERLKGVDSTLKIQPAKLEDSAVYLCASSLARASYNEQFFGPGTRLTVL.

This sequence joins TRBV5-6 and TRBJ1-2, with a weak D call TRBD1 (5 bases). V was shortened by 3 bases and J by 7 bases, with 13 bases between the two germline ends. The CDR3 totals 13 residues. CDR1 and CDR2 from the germline V gene are SGHDT and YYEEEE. The CDR3 nucleotides read TGTGCCAGCAGCTGGGGGGAGTGGTTTGGCTACACCTTC. This gives the protein CASSWGEWFGYTF.

This sequence joins TRBV2 and TRBJ1-5; 9 nucleotides line up with TRBD1. Germline CDR1 and CDR2: SNHLY and FYNNEI. J lost 6 bases, V lost 2 bases, and 2 bases had no gene match. The length of the CDR3 is 14 residues. The CDR3 DNA follows: TGTGCCAGCAGTGAAATGACAGGGGGTCAGCCCCAGCATTTT. Encoded protein: CASSEMTGGQPQHF.

This chain joins TRBV5-5 and TRBJ1-5, with D possibly being TRBD1 (6 bases). Germline values: CDR1 SGHKS, CDR2 YYEKEE (reference sequence). V was shortened by 1 base and J by 5 bases, with 13 bases between the two germline ends. The CDR3 is 15 amino acids. The CDR3 sequence: CASSLNGGPYQPQHF. CDR3 in DNA: TGTGCCAGCAGCTTGAACGGGGGGCCTTATCAGCCCCAGCATTTT.

The chain recombines TRBV7-3 with TRBJ1-6; TRBD1 matches 8 bases. This CDR3 spans 14 amino acids. CDR1 and CDR2 (germline): SGHTA, FQGTGA. J gave up 10 bases and V 2 bases, and 4 bases lay outside the gene matches. The CDR3 DNA is TGTGCCAGCAGCTTAGGACAGGGAGGATCACCCCTCCACTTT. This gives the protein CASSLGQGGSPLHF.

This clone has just one count. The chain uses TRBV7-9 and TRBJ1-5, with a possible D match to TRBD1 (6 bases). Germline V gene sequence: CDR1 SEHNR, CDR2 FQNEAQ (reference sequence). Trimming shortened V by 3 bases and J by 4 bases, and 7 bases separated the two germline ends. CDR3 length: 13 residues. In nucleotides, the CDR3 is TGTGCCAGCAGCTTGACAGGTAATCAGCCCCAGCATTTT. Translating it yields CASSLTGNQPQHF.

The V and J genes are TRBV28 and TRBJ2-7; no reliable D call. V was cut by 2 bases and J by 3 bases, with 5 bases left in between. The CDR3 totals 12 residues. Germline lookup yields CDR1 MDHEN and CDR2 SYDVKM. CDR3 in DNA: TGTGCCAGCAGTTTAATCGGCTACGAGCAGTACTTC. As protein: CASSLIGYEQYF.

The chain is built from TRBV21-1 and TRBJ1-5. TRBV21-1 is deemed a pseudogene. This CDR3 spans 16 amino acids. The CDR3 reads CASSTSGRGSNQPQHF. Written as DNA, the CDR3 is TGTGCCAGCAGCACCTCTGGACGGGGGAGCAATCAGCCCCAGCATTTT.

This chain links TRBV18 with TRBJ1-5; weak D call: TRBD1 (6 bases). V lost 4 bases, J lost 7 bases, and 17 bases lay in between. Germline CDR1 and CDR2: KGHSH and LQKENI. CDR3 length: 15 amino acids. This CDR3 reads CASSLAVSGEQPQHF. CDR3 coding DNA: TGTGCCAGCTCACTAGCTGTTTCAGGGGAACAGCCCCAGCATTTT.

As regards this clone: At the DNA level, this CDR3 is encoded by other sequences in the same sample as well. The chain carries TRBV19 and TRBJ2-1, with unresolved D. Germline CDR1 LNHDA, CDR2 SQIVND (reference sequence). The ends were cut back, 0 bases at V and 0 bases at J, with 6 bases in the middle. This CDR3 is 15 amino acids long. CDR3 in DNA: TGTGCCAGTAGTATAGATAGGAGCTCCTACAATGAGCAGTTCTTC. It is translated as CASSIDRSSYNEQFF.

The count of this clone is one. V usage is TRBV4-1 and J usage is TRBJ2-3; 15 bases are a match to TRBD2. Germline V gene lookup returns CDR1 MGHRA and CDR2 YSYEKL. The J segment lost 6 bases and the V segment lost 3 bases, leaving 1 base of the junction unmatched. This CDR3 is 15 amino acids long. In DNA, the CDR3 is TGCGCCAGCAGCCACGGACTAGCGGGAGGGGATACGCAGTATTTT. Residues: CASSHGLAGGDTQYF.

The rearrangement uses TRBV19 and TRBJ2-1, with TRBD2 identical over 14 bases. The CDR3 is 14 amino acids. Germline CDR1 reads LNHDA; CDR2 reads SQIVND (reference sequence). J lost 9 bases, V lost 5 bases, and 3 bases had no gene match. The CDR3 is CASSGGLAGAEQFF. Written as DNA, the CDR3 is TGTGCCAGTAGTGGGGGACTAGCGGGAGCTGAGCAGTTCTTC.

The V gene is TRBV5-1, the J gene TRBJ2-5, with TRBD2 identical over 13 bases. The V gene end was trimmed by 4 bases and the J gene end by 4 bases; junction bases not matched to a gene: 7. The CDR3 length is 16 residues. Per the germline V gene, CDR1 is SGHRS and CDR2 is YFSETQ. The CDR3: CASSLRTSGSGETQYF. In DNA, the CDR3 is TGCGCCAGCAGCCTTAGGACTAGCGGGAGCGGAGAGACCCAGTACTTC.

In its sample, this clone was seen a few times. The CDR3 here is CASGQGGGELFF. The DNA for the CDR3 is TGTGCCAGCGGGCAGGGAGGCGGGGAGCTGTTTTTT. V usage is TRBV2 and J usage is TRBJ2-2; D is possibly TRBD2 (6 bases). V lost 8 bases to trimming and J lost 7 bases, with 11 bases between them. Germline V gene lookup returns CDR1 SNHLY and CDR2 FYNNEI. The CDR3 is made up of 12 amino acids.

The rearrangement uses TRBV19 and TRBJ2-3; a weak D match, TRBD1 (6 bases). Germline V CDR1 and CDR2: LNHDA, SQIVND (reference sequence). Between the trimmed V and J ends, which lost 9 bases and 2 bases, there was a span of 18 bases. CDR3 size: 15 residues. CDR3 residues: CASLGRDRFTDTQYF. In DNA, the CDR3 is TGTGCCAGCCTAGGTCGAGACAGGTTCACAGATACGCAGTATTTT.

The chain couples TRBV5-4 to TRBJ2-3, with 10 bases aligning to TRBD1. Germline assignment: CDR1 SGHNT and CDR2 YYREEE (reference sequence). The CDR3 covers 17 residues. Trimming at V came to 3 bases and at J to 3 bases, leaving 10 bases not matched to a gene. Here the CDR3 reads CASSYGTGARGTDTQYF. CDR3 bases: TGTGCCAGCAGCTACGGGACAGGGGCTCGAGGGACAGATACGCAGTATTTT.

J is TRBJ1-6 and V is TRBV9, with 7 bases lining up with TRBD1. There are 13 residues in the CDR3. The V gene end was trimmed by 3 bases and the J gene end by 9 bases; junction bases not matched to a gene: 3. The germline gives CDR1 SGDLS, CDR2 YYNGEE. CDR3 sequence reads: CASSGQGRSPLHF. As DNA, the CDR3 is TGTGCCAGCAGCGGACAGGGTCGTTCACCCCTCCACTTT.

V is TRBV30 and J is TRBJ2-7; no clear D. The CDR3 covers 12 residues. V was pared by 2 bases and J by 2 bases, with 7 bases between. Germline V gene lookup returns CDR1 GTSNPN and CDR2 SVGIG (reference sequence). This chain's CDR3 is CAWSPTPYEQYF. The CDR3 DNA reads TGTGCCTGGAGTCCAACACCCTACGAGCAGTACTTC.

V gene TRBV5-1 combines with J gene TRBJ1-1; a possible D gene is TRBD1 (6 bases). V was cut by 2 bases and J by 4 bases, with 12 bases left in between. The CDR3 loop spans 14 amino acids. Germline V gene data show CDR1 as SGHRS and CDR2 as YFSETQ. The CDR3 reads CASSFQDSVTEAFF. As DNA, the CDR3 is TGCGCCAGCAGCTTTCAGGACAGTGTCACTGAAGCTTTCTTT.

V is TRBV6-5 and J is TRBJ1-1; 9 bases fit TRBD1. The V gene end was trimmed by 7 bases and the J gene end by 8 bases; junction bases not matched to a gene: 8. Germline CDR1 MNHEY, CDR2 SVGAGI. This CDR3 contains 13 residues. Written as DNA, the CDR3 is TGTGCCAGCATCCCACCTGGGACAGGGGAAGCTTTCTTT. Its protein is CASIPPGTGEAFF.

The chain combines TRBV7-9 with TRBJ1-1, with D possibly matching TRBD1 (5 bases). V shed 8 bases and J shed 11 bases, with 27 bases lying between them. The CDR3 totals 15 residues. The germline gives CDR1 SEHNR, CDR2 FQNEAQ (reference sequence). CDR3 amino acids: CASRQLRTSGFEAFF. CDR3 DNA sequence: TGTGCCAGCCGACAGCTTAGAACATCCGGGTTTGAGGCTTTCTTT. The whole variable domain, remainder taken from reference TRBV7-9 and TRBJ1-1, is DTGVSQNPRHKITKRGQNVTFRCDPISEHNRLYWYRQTLGQGPEFLTYFQNEAQLEKSRLLSDRFSAERPKGSFSTLEIQRTEQGDSAMYLCASRQLRTSGFEAFFGQGTRLTVV.